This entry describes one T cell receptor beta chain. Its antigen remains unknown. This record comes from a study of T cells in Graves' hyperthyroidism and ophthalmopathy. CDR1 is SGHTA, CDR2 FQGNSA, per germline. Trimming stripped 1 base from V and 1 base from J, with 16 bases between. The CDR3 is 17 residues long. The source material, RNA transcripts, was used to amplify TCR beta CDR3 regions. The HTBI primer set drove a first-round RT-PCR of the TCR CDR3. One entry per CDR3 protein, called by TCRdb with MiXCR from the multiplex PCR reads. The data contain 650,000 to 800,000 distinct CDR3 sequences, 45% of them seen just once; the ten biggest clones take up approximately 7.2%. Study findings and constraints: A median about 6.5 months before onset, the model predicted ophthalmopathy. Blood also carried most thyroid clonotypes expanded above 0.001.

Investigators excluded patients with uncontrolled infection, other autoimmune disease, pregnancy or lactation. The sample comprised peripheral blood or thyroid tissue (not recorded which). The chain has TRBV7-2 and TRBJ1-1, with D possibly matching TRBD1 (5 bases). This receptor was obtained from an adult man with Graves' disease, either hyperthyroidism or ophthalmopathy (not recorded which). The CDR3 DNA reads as TGTGCCAGCAGCTTAGACCCCGGAGCGGGGCAGAACACTGAAGCTTTCTTT. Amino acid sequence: CASSLDPGAGQNTEAFF. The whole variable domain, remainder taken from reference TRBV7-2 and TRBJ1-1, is GAGVSQSPSNKVTEKGKDVELRCDPISGHTALYWYRQSLGQGLEFLIYFQGNSAPDKSGLPSDRFSAERTGGSVSTLTIQRTQQEDSAVYLCASSLDPGAGQNTEAFFGQGTRLTVV.